What follows is one T cell receptor beta chain and its context. Its antigen is unknown. The data originate from a study of shared clonotypes between healthy human individuals. Notes on the study in general: It was only blood that was sampled, and tissue repertoires likely differ.

V lost 2 bases and J lost 5, with 11 bases in between. Germline V gene lookup returns CDR1 SQVTM and CDR2 ANQGSEA. The CDR3 runs to 13 residues. The input for sorted-subset replicate PCRs was 200 ng DNA, 25,000 to 35,000 T cell genomes. TCRdb's table, derived via immunoSEQ multiplex PCR, lists solely in-frame clones and lacks some. The sample records millions of clones, about 95% being singletons. Only CD45RO-negative cells positively selected for CCR7 counted as naive CD8 cells, so terminally differentiated effector memory CD45RA+ cells were excluded. Recent vaccinations or acute infections were absent in the healthy HIV-negative adult donors.

The chain couples TRBV29-1 to TRBJ2-3, with D perhaps assigned TRBD1 or TRBD2 (5 bases each). The clonotype originates from a man in his late teens or twenties in good health. Source material: naive CD8+ T cells sorted from blood. CDR3: CSVESGTIDTQYF. The CDR3 DNA reads TGCAGCGTTGAAAGTGGGACGATAGATACGCAGTATTTT.